The sequence of this T cell receptor beta chain was determined in a study of a mutant IDH1 vaccine in newly diagnosed glioma. Across the study: There were approximately 60% males and approximately 38% females among treated patients, whose mean age was about 41 years.

The time point: baseline, week 1 (first vaccination visit). Stated treatment: pre-vaccination baseline after standard-of-care therapy. Newly diagnosed WHO grade 3 or 4 IDH1-mutant, ATRX-lost astrocytomas were identified in the donors. Assay used: immunoSEQ multiplex PCR; TCRdb lists only in-frame clones, some missing. Here the sample spans 85,000 to 100,000 clones, 80% being singletons. With respect to this clone: Antigen unknown.

Regarding the study as a whole: Patients showed vaccine-induced immune responses at a rate of around 93%. Shifts in the top peripheral T cell clonotypes seemed unrelated to pseudoprogression.

Looked up from germline, CDR1 is MDHEN and CDR2 is SYDVKM. The CDR3 spans 13 residues. Trimming pared 3 bases from V and 3 bases from J, leaving 8 bases between. The source was PBMCs, collected from a glioma patient treated with radiotherapy, temozolomide or both. The chain recombines TRBV28 with TRBJ2-5; no firm D call. The sequence was obtained from a man between 40 and 49 years old with glioma. DNA for the CDR3: TGTGCCAGCAGTTTGGGTCGGAAAGAGACCCAGTACTTC. It specifies CASSLGRKETQYF.